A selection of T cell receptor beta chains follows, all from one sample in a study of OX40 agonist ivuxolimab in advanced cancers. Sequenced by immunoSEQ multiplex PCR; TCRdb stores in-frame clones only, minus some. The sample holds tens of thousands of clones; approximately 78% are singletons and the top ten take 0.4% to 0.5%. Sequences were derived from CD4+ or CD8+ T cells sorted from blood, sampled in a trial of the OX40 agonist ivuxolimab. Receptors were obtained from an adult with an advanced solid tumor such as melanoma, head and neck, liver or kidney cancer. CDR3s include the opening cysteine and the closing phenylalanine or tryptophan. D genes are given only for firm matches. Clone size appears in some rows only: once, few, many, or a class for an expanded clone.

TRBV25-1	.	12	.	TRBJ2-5	CASSVGLETQYF	TGTGCCAGCAGTGTGGGGTTGGAGACCCAGTACTTC
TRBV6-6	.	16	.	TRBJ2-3	CASSLATSQGTDTQYF	TGTGCCAGCAGCCTTGCTACCAGTCAAGGCACAGATACGCAGTATTTT
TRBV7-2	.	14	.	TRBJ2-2	CASQEGVGTGELFF	TGTGCCAGCCAAGAAGGGGTCGGCACCGGGGAGCTGTTTTTT
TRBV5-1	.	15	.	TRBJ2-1	CASSQGSPTLNEQFF	TGCGCCAGCAGCCAAGGAAGTCCAACCCTCAATGAGCAGTTCTTC
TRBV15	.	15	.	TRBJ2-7	CATSRVYQGPYEQYF	TGTGCCACCAGCAGAGTGTATCAGGGGCCATACGAGCAGTACTTC
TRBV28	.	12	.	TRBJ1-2	CASSQRGSDYTF	TGTGCCAGCTCTCAACGGGGTTCTGACTACACCTTC
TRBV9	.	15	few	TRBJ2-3	CASSAYGGPTDTQYF	TGTGCCAGCAGCGCCTATGGGGGGCCCACAGATACGCAGTATTTT
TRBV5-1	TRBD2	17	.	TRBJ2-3	CASSSPWGGGGTDTQYF	TGCGCCAGCAGCTCACCATGGGGCGGCGGGGGGACAGATACGCAGTATTTT
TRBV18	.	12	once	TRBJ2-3	CASSPPGDTQYF	TGTGCCAGCTCACCACCGGGGGATACGCAGTATTTT
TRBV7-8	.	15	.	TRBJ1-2	CASSSPGRNNYGYTF	TGTGCCAGCAGCTCCCCCGGTAGGAATAACTATGGCTACACCTTC
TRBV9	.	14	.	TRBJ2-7	CASSVGVSTYEQYF	TGTGCCAGCAGCGTAGGGGTCAGTACCTACGAGCAGTACTTC
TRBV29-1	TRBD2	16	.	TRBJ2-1	CSVGVSGGLTYNEQFF	TGCAGCGTTGGAGTTAGCGGGGGTCTCACCTACAATGAGCAGTTCTTC
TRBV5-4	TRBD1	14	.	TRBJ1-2	CASSRDRRNYGYTF	TGTGCCAGCAGCCGGGACAGACGAAACTATGGCTACACCTTC
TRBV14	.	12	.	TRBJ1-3	CASRESGNTIYF	TGTGCCAGCAGAGAATCTGGAAACACCATATATTTT
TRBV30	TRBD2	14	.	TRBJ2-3	CAWSRASGWDTQYF	TGTGCCTGGAGTAGGGCTAGCGGGTGGGATACGCAGTATTTT
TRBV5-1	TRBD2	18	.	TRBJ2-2	CASSWRLAGSTNTGELFF	TGCGCCAGCAGCTGGCGGCTAGCGGGGTCCACGAACACCGGGGAGCTGTTTTTT
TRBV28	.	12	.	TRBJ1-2	CASKTRGAGYTF	TGTGCCAGCAAAACCAGGGGAGCTGGCTACACCTTC
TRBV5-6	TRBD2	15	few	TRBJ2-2	CASSTSGRGVGELFF	TGTGCCAGCAGCACTAGCGGGAGAGGAGTCGGGGAGCTGTTTTTT
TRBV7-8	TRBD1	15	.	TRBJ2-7	CASGTRQGGLYEQYF	TGTGCCAGCGGGACGAGACAGGGGGGTCTCTACGAGCAGTACTTC
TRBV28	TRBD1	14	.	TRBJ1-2	CASRSGGQAYGYTF	TGTGCCAGCAGGTCCGGGGGACAGGCCTATGGCTACACCTTC
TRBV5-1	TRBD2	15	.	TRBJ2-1	CASSYTSGGAYEQFF	TGCGCCAGCAGCTATACTAGCGGGGGGGCCTATGAGCAGTTCTTC
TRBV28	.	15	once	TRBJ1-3	CASSENLFSGNTIYF	TGTGCCAGCAGTGAAAACCTTTTCTCTGGAAACACCATATATTTT
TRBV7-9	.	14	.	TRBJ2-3	CASSLGAGTDTQYF	TGTGCCAGCAGTCTTGGGGCGGGCACAGATACGCAGTATTTT
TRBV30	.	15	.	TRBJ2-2	CAWGSTGRKTGELFF	TGTGCCTGGGGGTCGACAGGGAGGAAAACCGGGGAGCTGTTTTTT
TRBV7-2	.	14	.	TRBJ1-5	CASSREGGYQPQHF	TGTGCCAGCAGCCGAGAGGGCGGATATCAGCCCCAGCATTTT
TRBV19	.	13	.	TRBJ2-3	CASSIRRADTQYF	TGTGCCAGTAGTATCCGCAGGGCTGATACGCAGTATTTT
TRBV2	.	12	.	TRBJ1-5	CASSQSSQPQHF	TGTGCCAGCAGTCAATCTAGTCAGCCCCAGCATTTT
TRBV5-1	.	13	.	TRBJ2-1	CATAGGTGNEQFF	TGCGCCACCGCGGGTGGTACGGGGAATGAGCAGTTCTTC
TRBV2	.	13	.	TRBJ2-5	CASSLRLGETQYF	TGTGCCAGCTCACTCCGGTTAGGGGAGACCCAGTACTTC
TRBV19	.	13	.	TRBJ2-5	CASSMRKGETQYF	TGTGCCAGTAGTATGAGAAAGGGGGAGACCCAGTACTTC
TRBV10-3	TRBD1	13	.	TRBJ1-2	CAISVGQGFGYTF	TGTGCCATCAGTGTGGGACAGGGCTTTGGCTACACCTTC
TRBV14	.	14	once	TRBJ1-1	CASSRAGMNTEAFF	TGTGCCAGCAGCCGGGCAGGGATGAACACTGAAGCTTTCTTT
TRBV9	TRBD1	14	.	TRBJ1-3	CASSPLDRGVAIYF	TGTGCCAGCAGCCCTTTGGACAGGGGAGTTGCCATATATTTT
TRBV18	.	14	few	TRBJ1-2	CASSRDGGNYGYTF	TGTGCCAGCTCCCGCGATGGGGGCAACTATGGCTACACCTTC
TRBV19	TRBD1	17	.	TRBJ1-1	CASRVQGALTSNTEAFF	TGTGCCAGTAGAGTACAGGGGGCGTTGACCTCAAACACTGAAGCTTTCTTT
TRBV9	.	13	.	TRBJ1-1	CASSVNERGKAFF	TGTGCCAGCAGCGTAAATGAGAGGGGGAAAGCTTTCTTT
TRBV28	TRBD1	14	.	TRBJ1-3	CASSHDRVGNTIYF	TGTGCCAGCAGCCACGACAGGGTTGGAAACACCATATATTTT
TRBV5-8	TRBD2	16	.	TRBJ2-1	CASSPPGLADYNEQFF	TGTGCCAGCAGCCCACCCGGACTAGCGGACTACAATGAGCAGTTCTTC
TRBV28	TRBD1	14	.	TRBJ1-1	CASRPDREGFGAFF	TGTGCCAGCAGACCCGACAGGGAGGGCTTTGGGGCTTTCTTT
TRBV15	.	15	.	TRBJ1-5	CATSMDPGFNQPQHF	TGTGCCACCAGCATGGATCCGGGGTTTAATCAGCCCCAGCATTTT
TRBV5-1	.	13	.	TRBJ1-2	CASSWDGDYGYTF	TGCGCCAGCAGCTGGGACGGAGACTATGGCTACACCTTC
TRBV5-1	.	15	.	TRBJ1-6	CASSLDGRGVSPLHF	TGCGCCAGCAGCTTGGATGGGAGGGGGGTTTCACCCCTCCACTTT
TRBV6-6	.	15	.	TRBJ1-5	CASKDNLGNNQPQHF	TGTGCCAGCAAAGACAACCTCGGAAACAATCAGCCCCAGCATTTT
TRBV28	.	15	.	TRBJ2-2	CASSLGDTNTGELFF	TGTGCCAGCAGTTTGGGGGACACCAACACCGGGGAGCTGTTTTTT
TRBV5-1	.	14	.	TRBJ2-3	CASSYRDKADTQYF	TGCGCCAGCAGCTACAGGGACAAGGCAGATACGCAGTATTTT
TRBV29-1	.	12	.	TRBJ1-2	CSVGVNNYGYTF	TGCAGCGTTGGGGTCAATAACTATGGCTACACCTTC
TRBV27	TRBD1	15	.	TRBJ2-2	CASSLQGVTTGELFF	TGTGCCAGCAGTTTACAGGGGGTGACGACCGGGGAGCTGTTTTTT
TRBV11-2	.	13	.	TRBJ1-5	CASSLNENQPQHF	TGTGCCAGCAGCTTAAATGAGAATCAGCCCCAGCATTTT
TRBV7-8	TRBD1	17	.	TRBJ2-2	CASSSWVRGQVHGELFF	TGTGCCAGCAGCTCTTGGGTTAGGGGACAGGTCCACGGGGAGCTGTTTTTT
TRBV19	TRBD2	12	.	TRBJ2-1	CASSISGRARFF	TGTGCCAGTAGTATCAGCGGGAGGGCCCGGTTCTTC
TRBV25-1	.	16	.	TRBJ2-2	CASSGPWTRTGGELFF	TGTGCCAGCAGTGGCCCATGGACCAGAACGGGCGGGGAGCTGTTTTTT
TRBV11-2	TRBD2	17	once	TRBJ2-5	CASSLMGTSGVRETQYF	TGTGCCAGCAGCTTAATGGGGACTAGCGGGGTCCGGGAGACCCAGTACTTC
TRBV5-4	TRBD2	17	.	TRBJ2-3	CASSTTTSGRRTDTQYF	TGTGCCAGCAGCACCACGACTAGCGGGAGGAGGACAGATACGCAGTATTTT
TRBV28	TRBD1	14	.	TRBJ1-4	CASSSRQGSEKLFF	TGTGCCAGCAGTTCCAGACAGGGGAGCGAAAAACTGTTTTTT
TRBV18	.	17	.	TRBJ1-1	CASSPQGERLKGTEAFF	TGTGCCAGCTCACCACAGGGGGAAAGACTTAAGGGGACTGAAGCTTTCTTT